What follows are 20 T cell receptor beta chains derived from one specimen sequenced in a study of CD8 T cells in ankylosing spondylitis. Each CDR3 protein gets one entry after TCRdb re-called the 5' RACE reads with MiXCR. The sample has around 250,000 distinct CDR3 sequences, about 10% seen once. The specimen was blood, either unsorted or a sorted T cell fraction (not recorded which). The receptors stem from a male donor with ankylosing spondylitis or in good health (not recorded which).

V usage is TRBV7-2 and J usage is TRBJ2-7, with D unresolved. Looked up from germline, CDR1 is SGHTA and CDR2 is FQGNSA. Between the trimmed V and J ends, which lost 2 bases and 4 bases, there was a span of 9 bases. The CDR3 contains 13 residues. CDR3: CASSLQTGYEQYF. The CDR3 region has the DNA TGTGCCAGCAGCTTACAAACGGGTTACGAGCAGTACTTC. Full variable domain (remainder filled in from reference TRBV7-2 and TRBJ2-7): GAGVSQSPSNKVTEKGKDVELRCDPISGHTALYWYRQSLGQGLEFLIYFQGNSAPDKSGLPSDRFSAERTGGSVSTLTIQRTQQEDSAVYLCASSLQTGYEQYFGPGTRLTVT.

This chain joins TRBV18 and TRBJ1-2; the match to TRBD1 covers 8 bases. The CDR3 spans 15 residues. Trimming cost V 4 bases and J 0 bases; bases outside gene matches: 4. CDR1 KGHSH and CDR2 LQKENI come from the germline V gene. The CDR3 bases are TGTGCCAGCTCACGTCCGGACAGGGCTAACTATGGCTACACCTTC. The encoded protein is CASSRPDRANYGYTF.

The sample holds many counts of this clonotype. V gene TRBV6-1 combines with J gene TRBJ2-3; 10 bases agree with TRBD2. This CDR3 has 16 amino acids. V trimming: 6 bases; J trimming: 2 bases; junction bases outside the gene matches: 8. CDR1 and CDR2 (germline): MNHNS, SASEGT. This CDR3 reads CASRSEREGPTDTQYF. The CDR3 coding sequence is TGTGCCAGCAGATCCGAGCGGGAGGGCCCCACAGATACGCAGTATTTT.

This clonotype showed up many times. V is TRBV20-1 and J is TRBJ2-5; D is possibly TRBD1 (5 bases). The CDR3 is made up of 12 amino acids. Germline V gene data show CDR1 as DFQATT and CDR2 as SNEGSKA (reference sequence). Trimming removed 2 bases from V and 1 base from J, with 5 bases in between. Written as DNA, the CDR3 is TGCAGTGCTAGACAGGGCCAAGAGACCCAGTACTTC. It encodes CSARQGQETQYF.

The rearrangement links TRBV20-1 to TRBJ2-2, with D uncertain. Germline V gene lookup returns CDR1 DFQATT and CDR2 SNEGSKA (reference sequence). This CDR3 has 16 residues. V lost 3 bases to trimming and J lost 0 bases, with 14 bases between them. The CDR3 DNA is TGCAGTGCTAGGGAGTACCGGACCTCGAACACCGGGGAGCTGTTTTTT. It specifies CSAREYRTSNTGELFF.

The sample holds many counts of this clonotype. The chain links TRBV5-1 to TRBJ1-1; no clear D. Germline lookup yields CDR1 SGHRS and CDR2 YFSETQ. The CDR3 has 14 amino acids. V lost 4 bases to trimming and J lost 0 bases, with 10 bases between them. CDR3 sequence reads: CASSRERLNTEAFF. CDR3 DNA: TGCGCCAGCAGCCGAGAGCGGTTGAACACTGAAGCTTTCTTT.

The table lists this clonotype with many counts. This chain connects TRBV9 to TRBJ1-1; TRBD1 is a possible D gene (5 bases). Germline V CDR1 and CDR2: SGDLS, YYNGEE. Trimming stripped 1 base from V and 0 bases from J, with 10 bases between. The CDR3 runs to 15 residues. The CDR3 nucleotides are TGTGCCAGCAGCGTAACAGGATCCATGAACACTGAAGCTTTCTTT. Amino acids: CASSVTGSMNTEAFF.

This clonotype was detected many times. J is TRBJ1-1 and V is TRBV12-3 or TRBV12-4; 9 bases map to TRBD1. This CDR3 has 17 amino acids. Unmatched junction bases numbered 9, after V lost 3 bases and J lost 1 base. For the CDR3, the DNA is TGTGCCAGCAGTTTCCTTTACAGGGGGCGAAGGAACACTGAAGCTTTCTTT. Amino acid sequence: CASSFLYRGRRNTEAFF.

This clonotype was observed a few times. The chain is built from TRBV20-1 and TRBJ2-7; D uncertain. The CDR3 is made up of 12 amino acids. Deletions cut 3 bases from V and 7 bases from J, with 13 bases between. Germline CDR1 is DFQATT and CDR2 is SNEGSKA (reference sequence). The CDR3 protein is CSASSPNGEQYF. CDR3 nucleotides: TGCAGTGCTAGTTCCCCAAACGGGGAGCAGTACTTC.

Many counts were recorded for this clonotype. As DNA, the CDR3 is TGTGCCAGCAGCCATACCCATGAGCAGTTCTTC. This sequence encodes CASSHTHEQFF. This chain links TRBV7-9 with TRBJ2-1; D call uncertain. Germline V lookup: CDR1 SEHNR, CDR2 FQNEAQ (reference sequence). V was trimmed by 5 bases and J by 8 bases, leaving 7 bases between them. The CDR3 has 11 amino acids. Using reference TRBV7-9 and TRBJ2-1 for the parts outside the CDR3, the full variable domain is DTGVSQNPRHKITKRGQNVTFRCDPISEHNRLYWYRQTLGQGPEFLTYFQNEAQLEKSRLLSDRFSAERPKGSFSTLEIQRTEQGDSAMYLCASSHTHEQFFGPGTRLTVL.

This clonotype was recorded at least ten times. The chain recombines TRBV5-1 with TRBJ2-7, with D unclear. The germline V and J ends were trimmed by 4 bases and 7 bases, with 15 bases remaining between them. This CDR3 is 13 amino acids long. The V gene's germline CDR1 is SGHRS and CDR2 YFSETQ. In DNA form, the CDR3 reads TGCGCCAGCAGCCCTTTCGGGTCGGAGGAGCAGTACTTC. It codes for CASSPFGSEEQYF.

CDR3 sequence reads: CASSSSGGGYYGYTF. In DNA form, the CDR3 reads TGTGCCAGCAGCTCCTCAGGGGGTGGGTACTATGGCTACACCTTC. The gene calls are TRBV7-2 and TRBJ1-2, with 7 bases aligning to TRBD1. Germline values: CDR1 SGHTA, CDR2 FQGNSA. This CDR3 has 15 residues. The V and J ends lost 4 bases and 3 bases, in that order; junction bases with no gene match: 8.

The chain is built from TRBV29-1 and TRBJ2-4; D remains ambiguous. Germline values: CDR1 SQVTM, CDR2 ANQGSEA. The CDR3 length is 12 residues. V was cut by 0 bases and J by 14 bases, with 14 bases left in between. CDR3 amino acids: CSVEDLTDREYF. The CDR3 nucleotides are TGCAGCGTTGAAGATTTGACGGACCGAGAGTACTTC.

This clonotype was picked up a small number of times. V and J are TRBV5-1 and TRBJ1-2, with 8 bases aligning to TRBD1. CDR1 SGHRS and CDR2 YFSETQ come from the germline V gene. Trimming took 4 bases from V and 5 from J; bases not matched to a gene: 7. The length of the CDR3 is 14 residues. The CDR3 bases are TGCGCCAGCAGCCCGACGACAGGGGTTTATGGCTACACCTTC. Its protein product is CASSPTTGVYGYTF.

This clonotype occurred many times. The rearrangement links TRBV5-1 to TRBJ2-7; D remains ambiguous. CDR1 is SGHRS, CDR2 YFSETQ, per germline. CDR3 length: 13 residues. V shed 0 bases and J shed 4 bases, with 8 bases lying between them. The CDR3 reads CASSLDNGYEQYF. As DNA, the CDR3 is TGCGCCAGCAGCTTGGACAACGGTTACGAGCAGTACTTC.

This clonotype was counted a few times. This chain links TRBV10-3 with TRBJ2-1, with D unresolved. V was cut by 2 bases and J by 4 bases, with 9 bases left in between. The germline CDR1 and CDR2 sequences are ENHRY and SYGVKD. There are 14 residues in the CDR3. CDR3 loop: CAISEGEQYNEQFF. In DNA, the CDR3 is TGTGCCATCAGTGAGGGGGAACAGTACAATGAGCAGTTCTTC.

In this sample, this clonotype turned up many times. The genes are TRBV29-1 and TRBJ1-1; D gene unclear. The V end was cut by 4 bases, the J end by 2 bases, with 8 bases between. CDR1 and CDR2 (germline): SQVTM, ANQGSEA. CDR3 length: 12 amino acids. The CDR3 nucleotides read TGCAGCGTTGTGGGATTTAACACTGAAGCTTTCTTT. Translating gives CSVVGFNTEAFF. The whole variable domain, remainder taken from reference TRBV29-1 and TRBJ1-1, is SAVISQKPSRDICQRGTSLTIQCQVDSQVTMMFWYRQQPGQSLTLIATANQGSEATYESGFVIDKFPISRPNLTFSTLTVSNMSPEDSSIYLCSVVGFNTEAFFGQGTRLTVV.

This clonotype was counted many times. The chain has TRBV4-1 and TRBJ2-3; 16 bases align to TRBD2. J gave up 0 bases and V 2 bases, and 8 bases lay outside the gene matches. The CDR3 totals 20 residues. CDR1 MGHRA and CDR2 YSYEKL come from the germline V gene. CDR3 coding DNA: TGCGCCAGCAGCCAACCGGGACTAGCGGGGGGGAACGCTAGCACAGATACGCAGTATTTT. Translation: CASSQPGLAGGNASTDTQYF.

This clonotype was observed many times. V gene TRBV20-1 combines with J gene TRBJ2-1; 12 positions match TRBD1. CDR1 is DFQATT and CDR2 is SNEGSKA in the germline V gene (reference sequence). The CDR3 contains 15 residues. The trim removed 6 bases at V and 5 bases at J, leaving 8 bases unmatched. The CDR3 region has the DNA TGCAGTGCCGCCTCCGGGACAGGGGGCAACAATGAGCAGTTCTTC. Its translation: CSAASGTGGNNEQFF.

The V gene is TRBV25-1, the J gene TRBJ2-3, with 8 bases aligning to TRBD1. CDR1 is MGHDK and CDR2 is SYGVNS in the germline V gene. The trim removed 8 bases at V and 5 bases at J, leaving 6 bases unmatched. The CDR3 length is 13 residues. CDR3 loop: CASSQGAQDTQYF. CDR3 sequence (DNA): TGTGCCAGCTCCCAGGGGGCGCAAGATACGCAGTATTTT.